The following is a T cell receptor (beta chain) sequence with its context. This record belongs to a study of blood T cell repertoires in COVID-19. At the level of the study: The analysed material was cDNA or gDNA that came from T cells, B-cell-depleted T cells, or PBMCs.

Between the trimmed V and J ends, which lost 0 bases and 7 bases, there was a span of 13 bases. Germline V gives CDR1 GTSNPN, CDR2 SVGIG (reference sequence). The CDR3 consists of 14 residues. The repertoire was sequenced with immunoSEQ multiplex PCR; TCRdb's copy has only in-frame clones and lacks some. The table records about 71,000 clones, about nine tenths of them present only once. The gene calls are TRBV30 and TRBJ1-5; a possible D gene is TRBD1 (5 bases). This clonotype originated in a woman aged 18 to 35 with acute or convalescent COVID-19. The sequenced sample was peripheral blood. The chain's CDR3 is CAWSVGLGEQPQHF. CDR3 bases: TGTGCCTGGAGTGTGGGGTTAGGGGAACAGCCCCAGCATTTT.